Below, one T cell receptor (beta chain) is given with its context. What it recognizes is unknown. V lost 1 base to trimming and J lost 0 bases; unmatched junction nucleotides: 2. CDR3 size: 16 residues. Per germline, CDR1 LNHDA and CDR2 SQIVND (reference sequence). This sample is part of a study of vaccination and CD4 T cells after COVID-19. Across the whole study: Overlapping spike peptides from SARS-CoV-2, HCoV-NL63, HCoV-OC43 and HCoV-229E served to stimulate the cells. Study conclusions and caveats: Median approximately 84% of reactive clones detected in convalescent patients emerged only post-vaccination.

The treatment is: approximately nine-day PBMC culture with coronavirus spike peptide pools or control peptides (ViraFEST assay). ViraFEST sequenced TCRs after peptide-pool expansion of antigen-specific T cells. Positive PCR dates spanned March to December 2020, predating US Alpha, Beta and Delta variants. Oncomine TCR Beta short-read sequencing was applied to DNA from cultured CD4+ T cells. TCRdb passed the PCR reads through MiXCR, listing each CDR3 protein once. In the table there are more than 20,000 distinct CDR3 sequences, under 55% of which are singletons. The origin of this receptor is a human donor who had recovered from COVID-19. The rearrangement uses TRBV19 and TRBJ1-3; 8 bases are shared with TRBD1. Sequences were obtained from CD4+ T cells from blood, cultured in vitro. DNA of the CDR3: TGTGCCAGTAGTATAGGACAGGGGTTCTCTGGAAACACCATATATTTT. It yields the protein CASSIGQGFSGNTIYF.